This T cell receptor (beta chain) was identified during a study of cytomegalovirus exposure and HLA in healthy donors. This clone was counted a single time. Researchers ran the PCR with 60 Vbeta and 13 Jbeta primers. Measured with immunoSEQ multiplex PCR; TCRdb has only the in-frame clones, and not every one. The table includes over 100,000 clones, about 73% detected once. This clonotype originated in a woman in her thirties or forties in good health and CMV-seropositive. Material: PBMCs.

This chain's CDR3 is CASSRPWTGTLFYGYTF. The CDR3 DNA is TGTGCCAGCAGCCGCCCTTGGACAGGGACTCTATTCTATGGCTACACCTTC. V usage is TRBV7-9 and J usage is TRBJ1-2; 8 bases agree with TRBD1. Germline-derived CDR1 and CDR2 are SEHNR and FQNEAQ (reference sequence). V shed 5 bases and J 4 bases; nucleotides not matched to a gene: 15. This CDR3 is built from 17 residues. The full variable domain, with the rest looked up from reference TRBV7-9 and TRBJ1-2, is DTGVSQNPRHKITKRGQNVTFRCDPISEHNRLYWYRQTLGQGPEFLTYFQNEAQLEKSRLLSDRFSAERPKGSFSTLEIQRTEQGDSAMYLCASSRPWTGTLFYGYTFGSGTRLTVV.